Listed here are 29 T cell receptor beta chains from one sample, sequenced in a study of blood T cells in healthy people across ages. The use of a sample-barcoded 5' primer and a J-beta primer mix characterized a second PCR of about 6 to 12 cycles. MiXCR, run by TCRdb on the 5' RACE reads, gives a single entry per CDR3 protein. This table holds 1.5 million to 2 million distinct CDR3 sequences, roughly 30% found once. Material for sequencing was blood. Receptors originate from a woman in her twenties or thirties in good health.

V is TRBV30 and J is TRBJ1-5, with TRBD1 as a possible D gene (5 bases). Trimming pared 2 bases from V and 7 bases from J, leaving 12 bases between. The CDR3 has 13 amino acids. Germline V CDR1 and CDR2: GTSNPN, SVGIG (reference sequence). The CDR3 DNA is TGTGCCTGGAGTACCAGGGAGATGCAGCCCCAGCATTTT. Residues: CAWSTREMQPQHF.

This clonotype has at least ten counts. The V gene is TRBV9, the J gene TRBJ2-5, with D perhaps TRBD1 or TRBD2 (6 bases each). The germline CDR1 and CDR2 sequences are SGDLS and YYNGEE. There are 14 residues in the CDR3. V was clipped by 1 base and J by 5 bases, with 12 bases between them. The CDR3 protein is CASSVLGGRETQYF. The CDR3 bases are TGTGCCAGCAGCGTATTGGGGGGCCGGGAGACCCAGTACTTC.

This clonotype was seen a few times. This sequence joins TRBV20-1 and TRBJ1-6; D is ambiguous. Trimming took 0 bases from V and 9 from J, leaving 9 bases between them. Germline assignment: CDR1 DFQATT and CDR2 SNEGSKA (reference sequence). The CDR3 is 13 residues long. The DNA for the CDR3 is TGCAGTGCTAGAGAAGAAGGTGTTTCACCCCTCCACTTT. Its protein is CSAREEGVSPLHF.

The CDR3 region is CSASSPAWGTTEAFF. CDR3 DNA sequence: TGCAGTGCTAGTAGTCCCGCTTGGGGGACCACTGAAGCTTTCTTT. The rearrangement uses TRBV20-1 and TRBJ1-1; D perhaps matches TRBD1 (5 bases). Germline CDR1 reads DFQATT; CDR2 reads SNEGSKA (reference sequence). Trimming shortened V by 3 bases and J by 4 bases, and 18 bases separated the two germline ends. The CDR3 runs to 15 residues.

As to this clonotype: Germline and junction disagree at one end, which may indicate a read error. The chain links TRBV5-1 to TRBJ2-1, with D possibly called TRBD1 or TRBD2 (5 bases each). Germline V gene data show CDR1 as SGHRS and CDR2 as YFSETQ. This CDR3 is 15 amino acids long. The CDR3 sequence: CASSPRRRWGNEQFF. The DNA for the CDR3 is TGTGCCAGCAGCCCCCGGAGACGGTGGGGGAATGAGCAGTTCTTC.

This clonotype came up a few times. The J gene is TRBJ1-2, the V gene TRBV28; 11 nucleotides agree with TRBD1. Per germline, CDR1 MDHEN and CDR2 SYDVKM. Germline trimming cut 8 bases from V and 4 bases from J; bases unmatched to any gene: 6. CDR3 size: 14 residues. CDR3 in amino acids: CASGTGGFLYGYTF. The CDR3 bases are TGTGCCAGCGGGACAGGGGGATTCCTCTATGGCTACACCTTC.

As regards this clonotype: Since the CDR3 does not end with the conserved phenylalanine or tryptophan, this likely comes from a read error. The CDR3 here is CASSFVGGLSSYNEQFI. CDR3 nucleotides: TGTGCCAGCAGCTTTGTCGGCGGTCTGAGCTCCTACAATGAGCAGTTCATC. The V and J genes are TRBV7-2 and TRBJ2-1, with no clear D. The V end was cut by 3 bases, the J end by 0 bases, with 15 bases between. Germline CDR1 reads SGHTA; CDR2 reads FQGNSA. The CDR3 contains 17 residues.

This clonotype has ten or more counts. The CDR3 nucleotides read TGTGCCAGCAAAGTAGCGGGGGATACCTACGAGCAGTACTTC. Translation: CASKVAGDTYEQYF. This rearrangement joins TRBV12-3 or TRBV12-4 to TRBJ2-7; TRBD2 matches 9 bases. V was pared by 7 bases and J by 2 bases, with 6 bases of the junction left unmatched. The CDR3 is made up of 14 amino acids.

On this clonotype: With a much larger clone just one base away, this may be a read error. This sequence joins TRBV12-3 or TRBV12-4 and TRBJ2-4, with 7 bases identical to TRBD1. V gave up 5 bases and J gave up 13 bases; unmatched junction bases: 17. The CDR3 is made up of 15 amino acids. The CDR3 region is CASSLRGQALGEQYF. For the CDR3, the DNA is TGTGCCAGCAGTCTCCGTGGACAGGCCCTGGGGGAGCAGTACTTC.

This clonotype was counted only a few times. The V gene is TRBV7-3, the J gene TRBJ2-3; D is unresolved. Germline lookup yields CDR1 SGHTA and CDR2 FQGTGA. This CDR3 spans 14 amino acids. V lost 4 bases and J 0 bases, leaving 8 bases between the germline ends. CDR3 bases: TGTGCCAGCAGCTATCAGGACAGCACAGATACGCAGTATTTT. Its translation: CASSYQDSTDTQYF.

The chain recombines TRBV20-1 with TRBJ2-1, with D possibly matching TRBD1 (6 bases). CDR3 length equals 18 residues. Germline CDR1 and CDR2: DFQATT and SNEGSKA (reference sequence). V was pared by 4 bases and J by 3 bases, with 25 bases between. This CDR3 is CSAKGVRVRTQDYNEQFF. CDR3 coding DNA: TGCAGTGCTAAGGGGGTGAGAGTTCGAACTCAGGACTACAATGAGCAGTTCTTC.

The chain has TRBV7-2 and TRBJ2-3, with D tentatively TRBD2 (5 bases). Germline CDR1 SGHTA, CDR2 FQGNSA. Trimming removed 5 bases at V and 7 bases at J, with 19 bases between. The CDR3 totals 15 residues. The CDR3 region has the DNA TGTGCCAGCAGCCCTCAACCACGGGGAACATATACGCAGTATTTT. Its protein is CASSPQPRGTYTQYF.

This clonotype was seen repeatedly, ten times or more. The chain employs TRBV6-5 and TRBJ2-7, with 10 bases aligning to TRBD2. With V trimmed by 6 bases and J by 5 bases, 4 bases remained unmatched. The CDR3 sequence is 13 residues long. The germline CDR1 and CDR2 sequences are MNHEY and SVGAGI. Written as DNA, the CDR3 is TGTGCCAGCAGCCAAAGCGGGAGGGACGAGCAGTACTTC. Protein product: CASSQSGRDEQYF.

This clonotype was detected a few times. This chain's CDR3 is CASSLAGTGGIYGYTF. As DNA, the CDR3 is TGTGCCAGCAGCTTAGCGGGGACAGGAGGTATCTATGGCTACACCTTC. The rearrangement joins TRBV7-9 to TRBJ1-2, with 8 bases lining up with TRBD1. CDR1 is SEHNR and CDR2 is FQNEAQ in the germline V gene (reference sequence). V shed 0 bases and J 4 bases; nucleotides not matched to a gene: 7. The CDR3 totals 16 residues. Filled out from reference TRBV7-9 and TRBJ1-2, the complete variable domain reads DTGVSQNPRHKITKRGQNVTFRCDPISEHNRLYWYRQTLGQGPEFLTYFQNEAQLEKSRLLSDRFSAERPKGSFSTLEIQRTEQGDSAMYLCASSLAGTGGIYGYTFGSGTRLTVV.

This clonotype was observed many times. The V and J genes are TRBV12-3 or TRBV12-4 and TRBJ2-1, with D possibly TRBD1 on 6 matching bases. The CDR3 sequence is 15 residues long. With 1 base removed from V and 1 base from J, the gap between germline ends came to 8 bases. The CDR3 sequence is CASSLVGASYNEQFF. CDR3 coding DNA: TGTGCCAGCAGTTTAGTGGGGGCTTCCTACAATGAGCAGTTCTTC.

V usage is TRBV6-5 and J usage is TRBJ2-2; D call uncertain. V gave up 4 bases and J gave up 5 bases, with 5 bases separating them. This CDR3 region has 12 residues. The germline V gene encodes CDR1 MNHEY and CDR2 SVGAGI. CDR3 bases: TGTGCCAGCAGTTCCCCGACCGGGGAGCTGTTTTTT. Translated: CASSSPTGELFF.

This clonotype has just a few counts. The J gene is TRBJ1-5, the V gene TRBV12-3 or TRBV12-4, with 7 bases that match TRBD1. Trimming took 6 bases from V and 5 from J; bases not matched to a gene: 13. CDR3 length: 16 residues. The CDR3 nucleotides read TGTGCCAGCAGAGTATCAAAGGGACAGCCGGATCAGCCCCAGCATTTT. It specifies CASRVSKGQPDQPQHF.

As to this clonotype: At one of its ends the junction is not consistent with the germline gene, which may arise from a read error. The chain carries TRBV18 and TRBJ2-6, with 9 bases lining up with TRBD1. The germline V gene encodes CDR1 KGHSH and CDR2 LQKENI. CDR3 size: 16 residues. In DNA form, the CDR3 reads TGTGCCACCTCGGGACAGGGCATCTCTGGGGCCGACGTCCTGACTTTC. This gives the protein CATSGQGISGADVLTF.

The chain has TRBV12-3 or TRBV12-4 and TRBJ2-1, with D perhaps TRBD1 (7 bases). The CDR3 covers 14 residues. Trimming left V 0 bases short and J 8 bases short, with 11 bases between. CDR3 DNA sequence: TGTGCCAGCAGTTTAGCGACAGGGAGGTATGAGCAGTTCTTC. Its protein product is CASSLATGRYEQFF.

This clonotype was seen a handful of times. This rearrangement joins TRBV3-1 to TRBJ2-1; D ambiguous. Germline assignment: CDR1 LGHDT and CDR2 YNNKEL (reference sequence). This CDR3 spans 14 amino acids. V lost 1 base to trimming and J lost 4 bases, with 8 bases between them. CDR3 region: CASSQGRVYNEQFF. CDR3 in DNA: TGTGCCAGCAGCCAAGGCAGAGTATACAATGAGCAGTTCTTC.

This chain uses TRBV7-9 with TRBJ2-3; 10 bases align to TRBD2. The germline V gene has CDR1 SEHNR and CDR2 FQNEAQ (reference sequence). The CDR3 extends over 16 amino acids. The trim removed 0 bases at V and 2 bases at J, leaving 2 bases unmatched. CDR3 sequence reads: CASSLALAGPTDTQYF. Written as DNA, the CDR3 is TGTGCCAGCAGCTTAGCACTAGCGGGACCCACAGATACGCAGTATTTT.

The chain uses TRBV30 and TRBJ2-2, with 10 bases that match TRBD2. The CDR3 length is 18 residues. Losses at the gene ends were 2 bases for V and 1 base for J; bases not matched to a gene: 10. Germline-derived CDR1 and CDR2 are GTSNPN and SVGIG (reference sequence). CDR3 protein: CAWSSTGLAAQNTGELFF. The CDR3 coding sequence is TGTGCCTGGAGTTCGACAGGACTAGCGGCCCAGAACACCGGGGAGCTGTTTTTT. The full variable domain, completed using reference TRBV30 and TRBJ2-2, is SQTIHQWPATLVQPVGSPLSLECTVEGTSNPNLYWYRQAAGRGLQLLFYSVGIGQISSEVPQNLSASRPQDRQFILSSKKLLLSDSGFYLCAWSSTGLAAQNTGELFFGEGSRLTVL.

This clonotype was picked up a small number of times. The rearrangement joins TRBV20-1 to TRBJ2-2, with D possibly TRBD2 on 7 matching bases. The CDR3 has 13 amino acids. The germline CDR1 and CDR2 sequences are DFQATT and SNEGSKA (reference sequence). Trimming took 7 bases from V and 4 from J, leaving 13 bases between them. The CDR3 here is CSVGGQVTGELFF. Written as DNA, the CDR3 is TGCAGTGTCGGGGGGCAGGTCACCGGGGAGCTGTTTTTT.

There are a few counts of this clonotype. The chain combines TRBV15 with TRBJ2-1; D is unresolved. CDR3 length: 13 residues. V was shortened by 0 bases and J by 7 bases, with 7 bases between the two germline ends. The germline V gene encodes CDR1 LNHNV and CDR2 YYDKDF (reference sequence). In nucleotides, the CDR3 is TGTGCCACCAGCAGAGATCTGAGGAATGAGCAGTTCTTC. Residues: CATSRDLRNEQFF.

This clonotype has a count of ten or more. At one end, the junction sequence differs from germline, possibly due to a read error. CDR3 DNA: TGTGCCAGCAGTAAACAGGGCTACGAGCAGTACTTC. It specifies CASSKQGYEQYF. The rearrangement joins TRBV5-1 to TRBJ2-7; possibly TRBD1 for D (6 bases). Germline CDR1 reads SGHRS; CDR2 reads YFSETQ. The length of the CDR3 is 12 residues. Full variable domain (outside the CDR3, taken from reference TRBV5-1 and TRBJ2-7): KAGVTQTPRYLIKTRGQQVTLSCSPISGHRSVSWYQQTPGQGLQFLFEYFSETQRNKGNFPGRFSGRQFSNSRSEMNVSTLELGDSALYLCASSKQGYEQYFGPGTRLTVT.

This clonotype came up a few times. A much more abundant neighbour one base away suggests this may be a read error. The rearrangement uses TRBV12-5 and TRBJ1-2; D unclear. CDR1 is LGHNT and CDR2 is FRNRAP in the germline V gene. There are 14 residues in the CDR3. V lost 4 bases and J 5 bases, leaving 14 bases between the germline ends. This chain's CDR3 is CASGWTLPLYGYTF. CDR3 in DNA: TGTGCTAGTGGTTGGACCCTTCCCCTTTATGGCTACACCTTC.

The rearrangement joins TRBV7-2 to TRBJ2-1, with TRBD2 identical over 13 bases. The CDR3 has 17 amino acids. The V gene end was trimmed by 4 bases and the J gene end by 7 bases; junction bases not matched to a gene: 10. The germline gives CDR1 SGHTA, CDR2 FQGNSA. The CDR3 DNA reads TGTGCCAGCAGCTCTCGACTAGCGGGAGGCCCGGCTAATGAGCAGTTCTTC. Its protein product is CASSSRLAGGPANEQFF.

The rearrangement joins TRBV4-1 to TRBJ1-6, with D hard to call. V dropped 0 bases and J dropped 7 bases, with 13 bases sitting between them. The CDR3 has 16 residues. CDR1 and CDR2 from the germline V gene are MGHRA and YSYEKL. The CDR3 nucleotides are TGCGCCAGCAGCCAAGATCGAGGGAGGGAGAATTCACCCCTCCACTTT. It codes for CASSQDRGRENSPLHF.

Only a few counts were recorded for this clonotype. A read error may account for a junction end that differs from germline. The chain employs TRBV20-1 and TRBJ2-1, with a weak D call TRBD1 (5 bases). The CDR3 totals 16 residues. Germline V gene lookup returns CDR1 DFQATT and CDR2 SNEGSKA (reference sequence). CDR3 DNA sequence: TGCAGTGCCTCAAAGGGGTTAACGAGCTCCCACAATGAGCAGTTCTTC. Its protein is CSASKGLTSSHNEQFF.